This TCR beta chain was observed in a study of T cells in tuberculosis. Study outcomes and limitations: Samples were chosen by availability of cryopreserved specimens.

Germline V CDR1 and CDR2: SGHAT, FQNNGV. The CDR3 runs to 16 residues. V gave up 4 bases and J gave up 4 bases; unmatched junction bases: 12. A remark on this clone: Its antigen is unknown.

Using immunoSEQ multiplex PCR, the repertoire was profiled, and TCRdb retains in-frame clones only, with some absent. The table has tens of thousands of clones, around 90% seen once. Each donor contributed about 100,000 T cells on average, unsorted. The source material was PBMCs. The rearrangement uses TRBV11-2 and TRBJ1-2; TRBD1 matches at 7 bases. The TCR was taken from a donor between 10 and 29 years old with latent tuberculosis or without tuberculosis infection. Some clones in this sample may be carry-over from other donors' samples. CDR3 in DNA: TGTGCCAGCAGCTCTCCTTCAGGACAGGTCTCCTATGGCTACACCTTC. This sequence encodes CASSSPSGQVSYGYTF.